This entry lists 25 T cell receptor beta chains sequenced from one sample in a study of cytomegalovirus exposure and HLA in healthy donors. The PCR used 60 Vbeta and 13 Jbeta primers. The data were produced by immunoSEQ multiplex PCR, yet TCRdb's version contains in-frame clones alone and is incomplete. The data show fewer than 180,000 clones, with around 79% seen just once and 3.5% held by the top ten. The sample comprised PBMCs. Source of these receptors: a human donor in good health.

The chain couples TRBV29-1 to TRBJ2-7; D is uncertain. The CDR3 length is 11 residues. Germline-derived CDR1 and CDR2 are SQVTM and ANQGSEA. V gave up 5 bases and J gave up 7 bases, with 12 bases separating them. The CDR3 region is CSVNTAREQYF. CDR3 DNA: TGCAGCGTTAACACGGCGCGGGAGCAGTACTTC.

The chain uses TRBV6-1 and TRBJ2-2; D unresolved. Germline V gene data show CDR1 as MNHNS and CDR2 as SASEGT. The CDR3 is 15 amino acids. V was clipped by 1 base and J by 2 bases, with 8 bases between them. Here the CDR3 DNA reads TGTGCCAGCAGTGAAGTCTTTAGCAACACCGGGGAGCTGTTTTTT. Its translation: CASSEVFSNTGELFF.

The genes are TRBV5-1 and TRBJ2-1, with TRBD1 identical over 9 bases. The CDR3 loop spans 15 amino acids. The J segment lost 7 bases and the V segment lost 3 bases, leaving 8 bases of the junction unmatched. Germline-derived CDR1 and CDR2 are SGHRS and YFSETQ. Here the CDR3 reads CASSSIRDRENEQFF. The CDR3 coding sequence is TGCGCCAGCAGCTCGATCCGGGACAGGGAGAATGAGCAGTTCTTC.

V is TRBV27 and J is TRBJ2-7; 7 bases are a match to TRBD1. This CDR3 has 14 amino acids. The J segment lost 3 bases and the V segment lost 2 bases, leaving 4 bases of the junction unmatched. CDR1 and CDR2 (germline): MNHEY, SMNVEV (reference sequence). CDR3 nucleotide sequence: TGTGCCAGCAGTTTAGGGACAGTCGGCTACGAGCAGTACTTC. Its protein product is CASSLGTVGYEQYF.

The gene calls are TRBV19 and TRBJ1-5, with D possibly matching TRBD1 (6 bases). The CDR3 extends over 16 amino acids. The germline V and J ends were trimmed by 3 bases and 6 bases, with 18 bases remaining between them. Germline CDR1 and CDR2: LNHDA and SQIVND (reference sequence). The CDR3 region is CASSIGPQGVRQPQHF. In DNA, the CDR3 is TGTGCCAGTAGTATCGGACCACAGGGTGTGCGTCAGCCCCAGCATTTT.

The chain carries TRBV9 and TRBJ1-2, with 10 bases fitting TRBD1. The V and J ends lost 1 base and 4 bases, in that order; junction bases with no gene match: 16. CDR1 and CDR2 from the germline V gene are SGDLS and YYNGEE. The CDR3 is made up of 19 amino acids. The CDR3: CASSVQGGDRGPLGYGYTF. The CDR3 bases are TGTGCCAGCAGCGTACAAGGTGGGGACAGGGGCCCTTTAGGCTATGGCTACACCTTC.

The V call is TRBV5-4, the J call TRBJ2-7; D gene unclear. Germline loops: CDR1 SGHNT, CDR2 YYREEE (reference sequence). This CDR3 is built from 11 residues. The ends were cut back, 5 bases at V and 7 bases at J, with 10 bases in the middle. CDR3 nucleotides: TGTGCCAGCAGTTCTCCCTTTGAGCAGTACTTC. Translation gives CASSSPFEQYF.

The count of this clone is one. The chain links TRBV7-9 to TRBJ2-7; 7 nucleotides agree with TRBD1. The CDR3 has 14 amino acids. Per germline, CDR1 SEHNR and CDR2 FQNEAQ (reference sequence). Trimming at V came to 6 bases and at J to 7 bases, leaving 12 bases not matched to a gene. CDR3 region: CASSFWDRSTEQYF. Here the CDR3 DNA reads TGTGCCAGCAGTTTCTGGGACAGATCAACGGAGCAGTACTTC. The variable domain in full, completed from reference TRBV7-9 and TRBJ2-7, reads DTGVSQNPRHKITKRGQNVTFRCDPISEHNRLYWYRQTLGQGPEFLTYFQNEAQLEKSRLLSDRFSAERPKGSFSTLEIQRTEQGDSAMYLCASSFWDRSTEQYFGPGTRLTVT.

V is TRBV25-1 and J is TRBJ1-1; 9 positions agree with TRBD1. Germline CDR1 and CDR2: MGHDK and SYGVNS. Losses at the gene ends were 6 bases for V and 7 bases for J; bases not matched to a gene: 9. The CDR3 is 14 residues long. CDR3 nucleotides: TGTGCCAGCAGCATCGACAGGGGGGCGAGTGAAGCTTTCTTT. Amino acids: CASSIDRGASEAFF.

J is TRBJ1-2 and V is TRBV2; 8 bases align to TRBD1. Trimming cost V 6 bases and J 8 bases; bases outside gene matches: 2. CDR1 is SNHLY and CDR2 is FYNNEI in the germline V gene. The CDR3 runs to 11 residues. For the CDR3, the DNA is TGTGCCAGCAGCACAGGGGGAGGCTACACCTTC. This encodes CASSTGGGYTF.

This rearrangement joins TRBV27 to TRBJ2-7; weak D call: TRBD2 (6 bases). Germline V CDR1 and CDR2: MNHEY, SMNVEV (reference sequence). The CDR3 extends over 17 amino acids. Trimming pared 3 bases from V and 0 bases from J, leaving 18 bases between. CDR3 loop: CASSLAIGAGSSYEQYF. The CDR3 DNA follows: TGTGCCAGCAGTTTGGCTATTGGGGCGGGGAGCTCCTACGAGCAGTACTTC.

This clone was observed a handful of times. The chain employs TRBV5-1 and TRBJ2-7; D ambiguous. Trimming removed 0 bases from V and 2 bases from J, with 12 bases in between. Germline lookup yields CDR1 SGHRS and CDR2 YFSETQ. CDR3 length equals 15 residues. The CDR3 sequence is CASSLARDKTYEQYF. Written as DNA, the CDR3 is TGCGCCAGCAGCTTGGCGCGTGACAAGACCTACGAGCAGTACTTC.

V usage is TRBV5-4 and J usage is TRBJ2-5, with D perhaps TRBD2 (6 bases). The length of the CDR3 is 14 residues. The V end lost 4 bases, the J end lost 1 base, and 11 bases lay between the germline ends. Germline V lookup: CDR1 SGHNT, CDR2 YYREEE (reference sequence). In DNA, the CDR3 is TGTGCCAGCAGCGCCGGAGGGGCCCAAGAGACCCAGTACTTC. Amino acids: CASSAGGAQETQYF.

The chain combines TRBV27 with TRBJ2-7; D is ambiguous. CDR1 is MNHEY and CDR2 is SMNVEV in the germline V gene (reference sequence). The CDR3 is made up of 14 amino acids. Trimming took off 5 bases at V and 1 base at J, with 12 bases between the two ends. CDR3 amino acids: CASSPFYRSYEQYF. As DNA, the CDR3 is TGTGCCAGCAGTCCCTTTTACCGGTCCTACGAGCAGTACTTC.

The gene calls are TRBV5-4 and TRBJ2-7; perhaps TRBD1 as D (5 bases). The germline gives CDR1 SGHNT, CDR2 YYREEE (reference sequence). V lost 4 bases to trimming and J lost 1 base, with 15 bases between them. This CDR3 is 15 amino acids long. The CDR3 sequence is CASSTQHRNSYEQYF. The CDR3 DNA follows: TGTGCCAGCAGCACTCAGCACAGGAATTCCTACGAGCAGTACTTC.

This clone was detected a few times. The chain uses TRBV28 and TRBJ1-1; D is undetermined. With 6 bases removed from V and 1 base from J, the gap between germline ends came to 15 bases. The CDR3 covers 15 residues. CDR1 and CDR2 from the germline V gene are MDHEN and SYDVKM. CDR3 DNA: TGTGCCAGCAGCCTTCTTCGAGGGAGGAACACTGAAGCTTTCTTT. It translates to CASSLLRGRNTEAFF.

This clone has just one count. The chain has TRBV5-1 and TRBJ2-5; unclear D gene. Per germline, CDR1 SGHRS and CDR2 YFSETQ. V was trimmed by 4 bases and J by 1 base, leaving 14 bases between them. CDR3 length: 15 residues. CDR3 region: CASSPLRTGQETQYF. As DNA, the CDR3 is TGCGCCAGCAGCCCCCTGAGAACTGGCCAAGAGACCCAGTACTTC.

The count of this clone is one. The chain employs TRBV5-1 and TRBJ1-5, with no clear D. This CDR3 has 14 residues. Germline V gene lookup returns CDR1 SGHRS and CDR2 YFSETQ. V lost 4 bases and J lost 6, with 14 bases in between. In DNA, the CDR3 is TGCGCCAGCAGCCTGAGCGGGTATGGTCAGCCCCAGCATTTT. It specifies CASSLSGYGQPQHF.

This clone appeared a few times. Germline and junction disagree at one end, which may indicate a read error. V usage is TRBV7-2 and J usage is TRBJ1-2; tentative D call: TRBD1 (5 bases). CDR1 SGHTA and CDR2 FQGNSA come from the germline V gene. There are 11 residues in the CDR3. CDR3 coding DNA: TGTGCCAGCAGGGGGCAGGTGGGCTACCCCTTC. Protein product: CASRGQVGYPF.

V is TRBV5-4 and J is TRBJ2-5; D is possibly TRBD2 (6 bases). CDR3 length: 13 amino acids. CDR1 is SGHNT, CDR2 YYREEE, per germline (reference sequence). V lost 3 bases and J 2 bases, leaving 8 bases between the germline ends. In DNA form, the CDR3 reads TGTGCCAGCAGCTCCGGGAGTCAAGAGACCCAGTACTTC. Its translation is CASSSGSQETQYF.

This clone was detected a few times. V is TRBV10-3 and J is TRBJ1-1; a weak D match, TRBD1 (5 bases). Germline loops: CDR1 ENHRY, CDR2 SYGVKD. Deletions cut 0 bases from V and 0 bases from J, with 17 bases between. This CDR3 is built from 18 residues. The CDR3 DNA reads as TGTGCCATCAGTGAGTCTGGGGCAGAAGTTCTGATGAACACTGAAGCTTTCTTT. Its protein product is CAISESGAEVLMNTEAFF.

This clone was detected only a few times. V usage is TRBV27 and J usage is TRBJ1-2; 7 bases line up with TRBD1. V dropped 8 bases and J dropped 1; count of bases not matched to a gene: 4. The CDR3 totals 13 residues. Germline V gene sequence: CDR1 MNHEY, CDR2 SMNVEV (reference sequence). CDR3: CASSDRNNYGYTF. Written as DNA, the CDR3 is TGTGCCAGCTCGGACAGGAATAACTATGGCTACACCTTC.

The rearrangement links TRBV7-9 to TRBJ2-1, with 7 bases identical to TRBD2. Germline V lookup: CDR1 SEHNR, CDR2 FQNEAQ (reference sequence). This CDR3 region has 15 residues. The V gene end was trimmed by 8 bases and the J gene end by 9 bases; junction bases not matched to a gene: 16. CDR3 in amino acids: CASAWGGSSQGEQFF. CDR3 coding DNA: TGTGCCAGCGCCTGGGGGGGGAGCAGTCAGGGTGAGCAGTTCTTC.

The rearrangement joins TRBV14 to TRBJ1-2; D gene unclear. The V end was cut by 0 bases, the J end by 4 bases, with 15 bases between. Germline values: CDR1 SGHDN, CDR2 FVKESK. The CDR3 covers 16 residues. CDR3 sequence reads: CASSQDGEESLYGYTF. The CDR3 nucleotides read TGTGCCAGCAGCCAAGATGGTGAAGAGAGCCTCTATGGCTACACCTTC. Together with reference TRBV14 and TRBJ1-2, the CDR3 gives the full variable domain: EAGVTQFPSHSVIEKGQTVTLRCDPISGHDNLYWYRRVMGKEIKFLLHFVKESKQDESGMPNNRFLAERTGGTYSTLKVQPAELEDSGVYFCASSQDGEESLYGYTFGSGTRLTVV.

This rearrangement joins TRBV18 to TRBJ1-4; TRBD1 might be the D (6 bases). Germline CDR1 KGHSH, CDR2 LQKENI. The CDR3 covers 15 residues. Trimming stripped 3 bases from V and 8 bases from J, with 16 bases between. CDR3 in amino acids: CASSPTGTQGEKLFF. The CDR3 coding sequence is TGTGCCAGCTCACCTACCGGGACACAAGGAGAAAAACTGTTTTTT.